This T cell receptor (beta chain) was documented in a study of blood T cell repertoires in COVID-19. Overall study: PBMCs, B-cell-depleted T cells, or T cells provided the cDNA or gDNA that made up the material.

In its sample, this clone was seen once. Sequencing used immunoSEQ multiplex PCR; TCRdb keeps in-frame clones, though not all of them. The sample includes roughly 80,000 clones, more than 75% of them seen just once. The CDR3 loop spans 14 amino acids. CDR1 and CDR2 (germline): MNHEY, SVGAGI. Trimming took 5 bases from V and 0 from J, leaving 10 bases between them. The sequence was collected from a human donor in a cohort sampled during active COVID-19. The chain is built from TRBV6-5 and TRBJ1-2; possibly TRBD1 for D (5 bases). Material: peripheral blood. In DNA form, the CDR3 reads TGTGCCAGCAGTAGACAGAGTACTAACTATGGCTACACCTTC. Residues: CASSRQSTNYGYTF.